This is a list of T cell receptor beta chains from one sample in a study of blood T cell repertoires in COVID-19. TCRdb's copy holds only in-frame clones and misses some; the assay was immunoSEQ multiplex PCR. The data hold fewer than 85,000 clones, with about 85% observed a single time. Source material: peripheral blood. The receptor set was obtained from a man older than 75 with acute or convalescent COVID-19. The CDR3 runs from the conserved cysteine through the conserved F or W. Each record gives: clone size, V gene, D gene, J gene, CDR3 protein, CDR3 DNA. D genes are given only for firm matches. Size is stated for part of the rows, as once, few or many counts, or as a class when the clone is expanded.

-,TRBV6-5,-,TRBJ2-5,CASSYRDLDPQGHF,TGTGCCAGCAGTTACCGCGACTTGGACCCTCAGGGGCACTTC
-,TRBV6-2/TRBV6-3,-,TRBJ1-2,CASSYGPREGYTF,TGTGCCAGCAGTTACGGGCCCCGAGAAGGCTACACCTTC
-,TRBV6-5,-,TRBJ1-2,CASSLGQHYGYTF,TGTGCCAGCAGTCTTGGACAGCACTATGGCTACACCTTC
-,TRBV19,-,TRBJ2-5,CASSPSGTVETQYF,TGTGCCAGTTCCCCGAGCGGAACAGTAGAGACCCAGTACTTC
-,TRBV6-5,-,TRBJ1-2,CASSYRGSVGYTF,TGTGCCAGCAGTTACAGGGGAAGCGTTGGCTACACCTTC
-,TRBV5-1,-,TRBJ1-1,CASSPGSGVSTEAFF,TGCGCCAGCAGCCCGGGATCAGGGGTTAGTACTGAAGCTTTCTTT
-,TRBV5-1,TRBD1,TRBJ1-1,CASSRGTGGTEAFF,TGCGCCAGCAGCAGGGGGACAGGCGGCACTGAAGCTTTCTTT
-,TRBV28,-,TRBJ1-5,CASRNLGQPQHF,TGTGCCAGCAGAAACCTAGGTCAGCCCCAGCATTTT
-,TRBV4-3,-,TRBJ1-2,CASSQVPGALANYGYTF,TGCGCCAGCAGCCAGGTTCCTGGAGCACTAGCTAACTATGGCTACACCTTC
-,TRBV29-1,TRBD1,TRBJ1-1,CSAAEDWDRDRGQNTEAFF,TGCAGCGCCGCCGAAGATTGGGACCGGGACAGGGGACAGAACACTGAAGCTTTCTTT
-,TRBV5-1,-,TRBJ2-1,CASSPDGGTRDEQFF,TGCGCCAGCAGCCCGGATGGTGGAACTAGGGATGAGCAGTTCTTC
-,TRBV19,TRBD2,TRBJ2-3,CASSRGLADTDTQYF,TGTGCCAGTAGTAGGGGACTAGCGGATACAGATACGCAGTATTTT
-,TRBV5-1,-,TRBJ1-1,CASSFVSGTPNTEAFF,TGCGCCAGCAGCTTCGTTTCCGGGACACCGAACACTGAAGCTTTCTTT
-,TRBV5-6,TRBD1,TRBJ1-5,CASSLLQGAQPQHF,TGTGCCAGCAGCTTGTTGCAGGGGGCTCAGCCCCAGCATTTT
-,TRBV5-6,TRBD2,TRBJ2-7,CASSLITSGTYEQYF,TGTGCCAGCAGCTTGATCACTAGCGGGACCTACGAGCAGTACTTC
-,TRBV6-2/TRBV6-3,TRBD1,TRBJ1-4,CASSFYPLSGTGGDGGLFF,TGTGCCAGCAGTTTCTATCCTCTCTCCGGGACAGGGGGCGACGGTGGACTGTTTTTT
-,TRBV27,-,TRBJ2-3,CASTSVGYTQYF,TGTGCCAGCACTAGCGTAGGGTACACGCAGTATTTT
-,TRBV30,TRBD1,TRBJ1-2,CAGTPGGNYGYTF,TGTGCCGGAACCCCAGGGGGCAACTATGGCTACACCTTC
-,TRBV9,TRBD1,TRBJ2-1,CASSPAQGVEQFF,TGTGCCAGCAGCCCTGCCCAGGGGGTAGAGCAGTTCTTC
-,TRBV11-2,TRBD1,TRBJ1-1,CASRPSRGRDTEAFF,TGTGCCAGCAGGCCGTCCAGGGGGCGCGACACTGAAGCTTTCTTT
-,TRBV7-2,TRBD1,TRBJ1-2,CASSLAIGTGVGYTF,TGTGCCAGCAGCTTAGCGATCGGGACAGGGGTTGGCTACACCTTC
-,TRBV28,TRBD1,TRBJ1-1,CASGDRAAEAFF,TGTGCCAGCGGTGACAGGGCCGCTGAAGCTTTCTTT
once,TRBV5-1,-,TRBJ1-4,CASSPSATNEKLFF,TGCGCCAGCAGCCCCTCCGCAACTAATGAAAAACTGTTTTTT
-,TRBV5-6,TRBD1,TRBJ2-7,CASSLVDRDSYEQYF,TGTGCCAGCAGCTTGGTGGACAGGGACTCCTACGAGCAGTACTTC
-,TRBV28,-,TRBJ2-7,CASSWDTYYEQYF,TGTGCCAGCAGTTGGGACACATACTACGAGCAGTACTTC
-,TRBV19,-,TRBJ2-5,CASNRGGETQYF,TGTGCCAGTAACAGGGGGGGGGAGACCCAGTACTTC
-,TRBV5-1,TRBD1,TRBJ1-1,CASSGSGTGVYTEAFF,TGCGCCAGCAGCGGTTCCGGGACAGGGGTTTACACTGAAGCTTTCTTT
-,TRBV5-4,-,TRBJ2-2,CASSPPGQSNTGELFF,TGTGCCAGCAGCCCCCCCGGACAGTCGAACACCGGGGAGCTGTTTTTT
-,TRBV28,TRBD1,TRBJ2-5,CASSLWTGGSFQETQYF,TGTGCCAGCAGTTTATGGACAGGGGGTTCGTTCCAAGAGACCCAGTACTTC
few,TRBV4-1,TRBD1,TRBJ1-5,CASSPTGGNQPQHF,TGCGCCAGCAGCCCGACAGGGGGAAATCAGCCCCAGCATTTT
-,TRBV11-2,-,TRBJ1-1,CASSLGRMNTEAFF,TGTGCCAGCAGCTTGGGGCGGATGAACACTGAAGCTTTCTTT
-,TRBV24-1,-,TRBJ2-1,CATTGYNEQFF,TGTGCCACCACCGGGTACAATGAGCAGTTCTTC
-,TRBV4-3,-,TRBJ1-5,CASSQDRGVNQPQHF,TGCGCCAGCAGCCAAGACAGGGGCGTTAATCAGCCCCAGCATTTT
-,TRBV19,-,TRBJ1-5,CASSILDSSNQPQHF,TGTGCCAGTAGTATATTGGACAGTAGCAATCAGCCCCAGCATTTT
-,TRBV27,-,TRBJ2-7,CASSPTGAAPYEQYF,TGTGCCAGCAGCCCGACAGGAGCGGCCCCCTACGAGCAGTACTTC
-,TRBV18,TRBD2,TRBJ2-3,CASSPFTSGGTDTQYF,TGTGCCAGCTCACCGTTTACTAGCGGGGGCACAGATACGCAGTATTTT
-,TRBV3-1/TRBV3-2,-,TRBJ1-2,CASSFSGQPYGYTF,TGTGCCAGCAGCTTCTCAGGGCAACCCTATGGCTACACCTTC
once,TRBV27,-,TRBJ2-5,CASSHGEEVTQYF,TGTGCCAGCAGTCACGGGGAGGAAGTAACCCAGTACTTC
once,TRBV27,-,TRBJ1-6,CASIHTGSSYNSPLHF,TGTGCCAGCATTCATACAGGGAGCTCCTATAATTCACCCCTCCACTTT
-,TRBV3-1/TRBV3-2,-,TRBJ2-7,CASSRGPTYEQYF,TGTGCCAGCAGCCGAGGGCCTACATACGAGCAGTACTTC